This T cell receptor (beta chain) was identified in a study of OX40 agonist ivuxolimab in advanced cancers. Study-level results: Expanded clones tended on average to be more numerous among CD8+ T cells than CD4+.

This clone is a singleton in its sample. Its antigen is not known. Germline CDR1 and CDR2: MDHEN and SYDVKM. The germline V and J ends were trimmed by 2 bases and 3 bases, with 8 bases remaining between them. CDR3 length: 14 residues. TCRdb keeps only in-frame clones here, not all; method: immunoSEQ multiplex PCR. The profile covers 55,000 to 60,000 clones, with approximately 88% appearing a single time and 3.5% taken by the ten largest. The specimen comprised CD4+ or CD8+ T cells sorted from blood, sampled in a trial of the OX40 agonist ivuxolimab. The chain links TRBV28 to TRBJ1-5; unclear D gene. The TCR sequence derives from an adult with an advanced solid tumor such as melanoma, head and neck, liver or kidney cancer. As DNA, the CDR3 is TGTGCCAGCAGTTTAGGAGGCACCAATCAGCCCCAGCATTTT. Its translation: CASSLGGTNQPQHF.